This T cell receptor (beta chain) is drawn from a study of CXCR3-negative and CXCR3-positive naive CD8 T cells. The CDR3 runs to 15 residues. The germline V gene encodes CDR1 MGHRA and CDR2 YSYEKL. 5' RACE with UMI labels generated the TRB cDNA libraries. From its re-call of the 5' RACE reads, TCRdb lists each CDR3 protein once, without DNA. Its listing shows some 130,000 distinct CDR3 sequences. The V gene is TRBV4-1, the J gene TRBJ1-1; without DNA, the TCRdb call of TRBD1 cannot be checked. The receptor was isolated from a human donor in good health. Some clones in this sample may be carry-over from other donors' samples. Sample: naive CXCR3- CD8+ T cells from blood. The subset here: CD45RO-CCR7+CD27+CD95- naive CD8+ T cells lacking CXCR3 (TNR3-). CDR3 in amino acids: CASSHVEGQNTEAFF.